This T cell receptor beta chain is drawn from a study of fetal regulatory T cell absence and autoimmunity. This was a survey-level run. Profiled with immunoSEQ multiplex PCR; TCRdb holds only in-frame clones, not every one. The sample lists around 100,000 clones; approximately 75% were seen once. A remark on this clone: What it recognizes is unknown.

General study points: In IPEX, the enrichment was taken to support antigen-driven autoimmunity before birth. Compared with cord blood, pancreas showed oligoclonal TCR enrichment, some clones over 80-fold. Broadly similar TRB gene family usage was seen in pancreas and cord blood.

The receptor was isolated from a male donor with IPEX syndrome. The sequenced sample consisted of pancreas tissue.

The CDR3 protein is CASSAQGNQPQHF. In nucleotides, the CDR3 is TGTGCCAGCAGCGCCCAGGGGAATCAGCCCCAGCATTTT. The gene calls are TRBV9 and TRBJ1-5; possible D gene TRBD1, 6 bases. Trimming pared 3 bases from V and 4 bases from J, leaving 8 bases between. Germline CDR1 and CDR2: SGDLS and YYNGEE. The CDR3 is 13 amino acids.